The present T cell receptor beta chain was sequenced within a study of T cell repertoires in cytomegalovirus infection (dated by TCRdb to between 2018 and 2020). About the investigation overall: Donor HLA type was relevant to the analysis, as public TCR beta signatures indicated carriage of CMV infection together with the matching HLA type. Study-wide conclusions, independent of this receptor: Carriers of CMV infection plus the relevant HLA type were discriminated by the cumulative frequency of public TCR beta family members in the study cohort and in an independent approximately 350-donor cohort. The ex vivo response was dominated by HLA-C-restricted CMV-specific TCR beta clonotypes, which also provided the single most frequent clonotype in two of eight donors.

This clonotype was seen more than once but under ten times. There is no known antigen for this receptor. No qualities accompany the bases; no much larger clone lies one base away. TCRdb records Illumina HiSeq 1500 as the sequencer. In TCRdb, the public reads were trimmed at Q25 with fastp and aligned with MiXCR, with productive beta chains retained. For every CDR3 protein sequence, its rows merge into one entry that carries the most common genes and DNA. This sample holds some 350,000 distinct CDR3 sequences; around 18% were observed only once. The ten largest clones add up to around 8.6% of the sample. Counted from cysteine to phenylalanine, this CDR3 has 15 amino acids. Left in the record is the CDR3 DNA by itself, 45 bases read in frame from the first base. A distance of 13 bases separates the germline ends of V and J, which lose 6 bases and 2 bases respectively. The germline V gene specifies KGHSH as CDR1 and LQKENI as CDR2.

In this chain, TRBV18 is recombined with TRBJ2-2, with the D gene too uncertain to name. The clonotype originates from a human donor in good health (CMV status not recorded). Some clones in this sample may be carry-over from other donors' samples. Specimen: PBMCs. The CDR3: CASSQDRSNTGELFF. The DNA sequence is given as TGTGCCAGCTCTCAGGACCGTAGTAACACCGGGGAGCTGTTTTTT.